These 20 T cell receptor beta chains came from one sample sequenced in a study of blood T cell repertoires in COVID-19. Assay: immunoSEQ multiplex PCR; the TCRdb copy retains only in-frame clones and omits some. In the table there are some 74,000 clones, more than 75% of which are singletons. Sequencing was performed on peripheral blood. The source is a human donor in a cohort sampled during active COVID-19.

The chain links TRBV30 to TRBJ2-5; tentatively, D is TRBD1 (6 bases). The germline gives CDR1 GTSNPN, CDR2 SVGIG (reference sequence). The CDR3 covers 14 residues. V was clipped by 3 bases and J by 5 bases, with 16 bases between them. CDR3 region: CAWRAGAIEETQYF. CDR3 bases: TGTGCCTGGAGGGCAGGGGCCATTGAGGAGACCCAGTACTTC.

The rearrangement links TRBV5-1 to TRBJ1-1, with no clear D. The CDR3 contains 14 residues. The germline V gene has CDR1 SGHRS and CDR2 YFSETQ. Trimming removed 1 base at V and 0 bases at J, with 7 bases between. CDR3 in DNA: TGCGCCAGCAGCTTGAGCGGGCTGAACACTGAAGCTTTCTTT. Its translation is CASSLSGLNTEAFF.

The table lists this clone with a count of one. V usage is TRBV6-5 and J usage is TRBJ1-1; 7 bases fit TRBD1. CDR3 length: 15 amino acids. Germline V gene sequence: CDR1 MNHEY, CDR2 SVGAGI. V was clipped by 5 bases and J by 1 base; unmatched bases: 7. CDR3 bases: TGTGCCAGCAGTCCTACGACAGGGTCGAACACTGAAGCTTTCTTT. This gives the protein CASSPTTGSNTEAFF.

This clone appeared many times. J is TRBJ1-2 and V is TRBV5-4; D gene ambiguous. This CDR3 is 13 amino acids long. V shed 3 bases and J shed 2 bases, with 8 bases lying between them. Germline V gives CDR1 SGHNT, CDR2 YYREEE (reference sequence). The CDR3 nucleotides are TGTGCCAGCAGCTCGGACTTGAACTATGGCTACACCTTC. This gives the protein CASSSDLNYGYTF.

The V and J genes are TRBV12-3 or TRBV12-4 and TRBJ1-1; 9 bases are shared with TRBD1. The CDR3 has 13 amino acids. Trimming took 3 bases from V and 8 from J; bases not matched to a gene: 4. The CDR3 coding sequence is TGTGCCAGCAGTTTGTGGGACAGGGAGGAAGCTTTCTTT. This sequence encodes CASSLWDREEAFF.

V is TRBV7-8 and J is TRBJ1-3; 7 bases map to TRBD1. The CDR3 runs 14 residues. The V and J ends lost 5 bases and 0 bases, in that order; junction bases with no gene match: 1. Germline values: CDR1 SGHVS, CDR2 FQNEAQ. The chain's CDR3 is CASSHRGSGNTIYF. The DNA for the CDR3 is TGTGCCAGCAGCCACAGGGGCTCTGGAAACACCATATATTTT.

The chain links TRBV24-1 to TRBJ2-7; possible D gene TRBD1, 5 bases. The CDR3 is 14 residues long. Germline lookup yields CDR1 KGHDR and CDR2 SFDVKD. The V gene lost 4 bases and the J gene lost 3 bases, with 12 bases spanning the gap. CDR3 sequence (DNA): TGTGCCACCAGTGAGAGCGACAGCCTCTACGAGCAGTACGTC. It encodes CATSESDSLYEQYV.

V and J are TRBV5-1 and TRBJ2-7; 11 bases agree with TRBD1. Unmatched junction bases numbered 18, after V lost 1 base and J lost 6 bases. The CDR3 covers 19 residues. Per germline, CDR1 SGHRS and CDR2 YFSETQ. The CDR3 region has the DNA TGCGCCAGCAGCTTGCGCGGCAGTACCGGGACAGGGGGACTCAGCGAGCAGTACTTC. As protein: CASSLRGSTGTGGLSEQYF.

V usage is TRBV15 and J usage is TRBJ1-5; D uncertain. The ends were cut back, 2 bases at V and 4 bases at J, with 9 bases in the middle. The CDR3 is 14 amino acids. CDR1 LNHNV and CDR2 YYDKDF come from the germline V gene (reference sequence). This CDR3 is CATSRYTTNQPQHF. The CDR3 DNA is TGTGCCACCAGCAGATACACAACAAATCAGCCCCAGCATTTT.

The chain uses TRBV19 and TRBJ2-1; 14 nucleotides agree with TRBD2. CDR1 and CDR2 from the germline V gene are LNHDA and SQIVND (reference sequence). J was trimmed by 0 bases and V by 6 bases; bases with no gene match: 10. This CDR3 has 19 residues. CDR3 sequence reads: CASRSRLAGGPRSYNEQFF. The CDR3 coding sequence is TGTGCCAGTAGAAGTAGACTAGCGGGAGGGCCCCGCTCCTACAATGAGCAGTTCTTC.

The V and J genes are TRBV11-2 and TRBJ1-2; D is possibly TRBD1 (6 bases). The germline V gene encodes CDR1 SGHAT and CDR2 FQNNGV. The V end lost 0 bases, the J end lost 4 bases, and 6 bases lay between the germline ends. The CDR3 runs to 13 residues. CDR3 nucleotides: TGTGCCAGCAGCTTAGAACAGGGCTATGGCTACACCTTC. Translated: CASSLEQGYGYTF.

The chain is built from TRBV14 and TRBJ2-1, with 7 bases identical to TRBD1. Germline V gene sequence: CDR1 SGHDN, CDR2 FVKESK. Losses at the gene ends were 6 bases for V and 4 bases for J; bases not matched to a gene: 9. There are 15 residues in the CDR3. The chain's CDR3 is CASSHRQGVYNEQFF. The CDR3 coding sequence is TGTGCCAGCAGTCACCGACAGGGAGTATACAATGAGCAGTTCTTC.

This chain joins TRBV5-1 and TRBJ2-5; D unclear. This CDR3 contains 14 residues. Trimming removed 0 bases from V and 1 base from J, with 7 bases in between. Germline values: CDR1 SGHRS, CDR2 YFSETQ. The CDR3 DNA sequence: TGCGCCAGCAGCTTGGATAGAACCCAAGAGACCCAGTACTTC. Translated, it gives CASSLDRTQETQYF.

The genes are TRBV6-6 and TRBJ2-2, with TRBD1 matching over 7 bases. The CDR3 has 14 amino acids. The J segment lost 3 bases and the V segment lost 7 bases, leaving 5 bases of the junction unmatched. Germline V gives CDR1 MNHNY, CDR2 SVGAGI (reference sequence). CDR3 DNA: TGTGCCAGCAAAAACAGGGGCGACACCGGGGAGCTGTTTTTT. Translation: CASKNRGDTGELFF.

The chain uses TRBV7-9 and TRBJ2-1, with a weak D call TRBD2 (6 bases). The CDR3 length is 12 residues. CDR1 is SEHNR, CDR2 FQNEAQ, per germline (reference sequence). V dropped 5 bases and J dropped 9 bases, with 11 bases sitting between them. CDR3 region: CASSITSSEQFF. The CDR3 coding sequence is TGTGCCAGCAGCATAACTAGCTCTGAGCAGTTCTTC.

This clone was found a few times. The gene calls are TRBV24-1 and TRBJ1-5; TRBD1 is a possible D gene (6 bases). The CDR3 is 14 amino acids. The germline V and J ends were trimmed by 5 bases and 7 bases, with 14 bases remaining between them. The V gene's germline CDR1 is KGHDR and CDR2 SFDVKD. DNA of the CDR3: TGTGCCACCAGTGGTGTTGGCGGGGGCCAGCCCCAGCATTTT. Residues: CATSGVGGGQPQHF.

This sequence joins TRBV2 and TRBJ1-2; unclear D gene. CDR3 length: 15 amino acids. Trimming stripped 6 bases from V and 4 bases from J, with 18 bases between. Germline V gene lookup returns CDR1 SNHLY and CDR2 FYNNEI. The DNA for the CDR3 is TGTGCCAGCAGCCGGGGAGCGTCGGGCCGCTATGGCTACACCTTC. Translating gives CASSRGASGRYGYTF.

This rearrangement joins TRBV6-2 or TRBV6-3 to TRBJ2-3, with D maybe TRBD1 (6 bases). The V and J ends lost 6 bases and 2 bases respectively, with 18 bases between them. The CDR3 spans 16 residues. Germline V lookup: CDR1 MNHEY, CDR2 SVGEGT. The CDR3 is CASSQEQGSNTDTQYF. The CDR3 DNA sequence: TGTGCCAGCAGCCAAGAACAGGGCTCGAACACAGATACGCAGTATTTT.

The chain recombines TRBV25-1 with TRBJ2-5, with 9 bases matching TRBD1. The germline V gene has CDR1 MGHDK and CDR2 SYGVNS. This CDR3 is 15 amino acids long. The ends lost 5 bases at V and 7 bases at J; junction bases unmatched: 11. In DNA form, the CDR3 reads TGTGCCAGCAGTAATGAAAACAGGGGGCGAGGGACCCAGTACTTC. It specifies CASSNENRGRGTQYF.

The chain uses TRBV5-4 and TRBJ2-6; perhaps TRBD2 as D (7 bases). This CDR3 is 16 amino acids long. Trimming stripped 2 bases from V and 1 base from J, with 10 bases between. CDR1 is SGHNT and CDR2 is YYREEE in the germline V gene (reference sequence). This CDR3 is CASSLGGDSGANVLTF. CDR3 bases: TGTGCCAGCAGCTTAGGGGGGGATTCTGGGGCCAACGTCCTGACTTTC.